This record concerns one T cell receptor beta chain sequence. Its antigen is not identified. Donors were healthy HIV-negative adults without recent acute infections or vaccinations. From CD4+ cells came CD45RA+ naive and CD45RA-negative memory subsets. Measured with immunoSEQ multiplex PCR; TCRdb has only the in-frame clones, and not every one. This sample has some 1,100,000 clones, with roughly 74% found just once. This sample was taken from a study of shared clonotypes between healthy human individuals. Study results and limitations: When compared with the clonotypes that were shared by all four sorted-subset donors, the non-shared clonotypes turned out to have lower generation probabilities.

CDR1 is SGHTA and CDR2 is FQGNSA in the germline V gene. The J segment lost 4 bases and the V segment lost 5 bases, leaving 7 bases of the junction unmatched. The CDR3 has 14 residues. The chain employs TRBV7-2 and TRBJ2-5; the match to TRBD2 covers 7 bases. The clonotype comes from a man younger than 35 in good health. Some clones in this sample may be carry-over from other donors' samples. The sequencing sample was made of memory CD4+ T cells from PBMCs. Subset given: CD45RA-negative fraction. Written as DNA, the CDR3 is TGTGCCAGCAGCCCCCTGCGCGGGGGAGAGACCCAGTACTTC. As protein: CASSPLRGGETQYF.